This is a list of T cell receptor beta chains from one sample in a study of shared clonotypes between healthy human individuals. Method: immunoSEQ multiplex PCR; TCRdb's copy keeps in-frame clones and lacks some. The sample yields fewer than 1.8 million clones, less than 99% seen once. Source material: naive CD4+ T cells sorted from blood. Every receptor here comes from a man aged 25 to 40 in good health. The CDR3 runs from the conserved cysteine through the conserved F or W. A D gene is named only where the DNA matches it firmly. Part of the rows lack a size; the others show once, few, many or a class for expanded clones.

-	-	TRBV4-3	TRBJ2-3	TGCGCCAGCAGCTCCCGGTGGGCCGGGGGTGCAGATACGCAGTATTTT	CASSSRWAGGADTQYF
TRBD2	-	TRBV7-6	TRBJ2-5	TGTGCCAGCAGCACAAGCGGGAGGGCCGCTCGGGAGACCCAGTACTTC	CASSTSGRAARETQYF
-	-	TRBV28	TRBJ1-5	TGTGAAAAGACAGGAAATGGTCAGCCCCAGCATTTT	CEKTGNGQPQHF
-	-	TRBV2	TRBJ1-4	TGTGCCAGCAGAAGCAGCACTGCAACTAATGAAAAACTGTTTTTT	CASRSSTATNEKLFF
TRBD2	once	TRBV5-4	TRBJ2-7	TGTGCCAGCAGCTTGGGCGGGAGGGCCGATGAGCAGTACTTC	CASSLGGRADEQYF
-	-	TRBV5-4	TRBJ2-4	TGTGCCAGCAGCTCCCCCGGGCAGGGGGCCAAAAACATTCAGTACTTC	CASSSPGQGAKNIQYF
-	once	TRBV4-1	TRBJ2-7	TGCGCCAGCAGCACCGAGACAGGAGTTTCCTACGAGCAGTACTTC	CASSTETGVSYEQYF
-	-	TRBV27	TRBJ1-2	TGTGCCAGCACCCCGCGGGGGGGGCCAGACTATGGCTACACCTTC	CASTPRGGPDYGYTF
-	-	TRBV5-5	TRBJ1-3	TGTGCCAGCAGCTTCAAGGGTAACTCTGGAAACACCATATATTTT	CASSFKGNSGNTIYF
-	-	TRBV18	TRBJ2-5	TGTGCCAGCTCGGGGGCAGAACAAGAGACCCAGTACTTC	CASSGAEQETQYF
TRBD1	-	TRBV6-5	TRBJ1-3	TGTGCCAGCAGCCGGGGACAGAGCTCTGGAAACACCATATATTTT	CASSRGQSSGNTIYF
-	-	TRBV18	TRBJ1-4	TGTGCCAGCTCACCACTGACCGCGGGTAATGAAAAACTGTTTTTT	CASSPLTAGNEKLFF
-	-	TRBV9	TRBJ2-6	TGTGCCAGCAGCGTATCTGGGGCCAACGTCCTGACTTTC	CASSVSGANVLTF
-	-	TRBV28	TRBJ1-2	TGTGCCAGCAGTCCCCCCCACAGGAACTATGGCTACACCTTC	CASSPPHRNYGYTF
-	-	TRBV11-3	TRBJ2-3	TGTGCCAGCAGCTTAACCCTGCGATCGAGCTCGATGGCAGATACGCAGTATTTT	CASSLTLRSSSMADTQYF
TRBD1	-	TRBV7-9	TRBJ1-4	TGTGCCAGCAGCCGACCGGGACAGGGTAATGAAAAACTGTTTTTT	CASSRPGQGNEKLFF
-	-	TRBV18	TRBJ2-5	TGTGCCAGCTCACCCAAAGGGGAGACCCAGTACTTC	CASSPKGETQYF
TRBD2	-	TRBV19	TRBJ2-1	TGTGCCAGTAGGACGTACGGGACTAGCGGGAGATTCAATGAGCAGTTCTTC	CASRTYGTSGRFNEQFF
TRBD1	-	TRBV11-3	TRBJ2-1	TGTGCCAGCAGCTCACAGGGGGTCCCACCCTACAATGAGCAGTTCTTC	CASSSQGVPPYNEQFF
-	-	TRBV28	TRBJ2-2	TGTGCCAGCAGTTTTAGGGGAAGCGGCACCGGGGAGCTGTTTTTT	CASSFRGSGTGELFF
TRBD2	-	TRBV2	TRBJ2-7	TGTGCCAGCAGAGCCGGGACTAGTAGTTTCCACGAGCAGTACTTC	CASRAGTSSFHEQYF
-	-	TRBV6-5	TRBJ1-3	TGTGCCAGCAGTCAAACGGCTAGAAACACCATATATTTT	CASSQTARNTIYF
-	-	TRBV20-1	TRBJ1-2	TGCAGTGCTAGAGATTACCTTGGCTACACCTTC	CSARDYLGYTF
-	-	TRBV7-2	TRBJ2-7	TGTGCCAGCAACAGGGGAGGGAACCCCTACGAGCAGTACTTC	CASNRGGNPYEQYF
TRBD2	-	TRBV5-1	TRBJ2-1	TGCGCCAGCAGCTTGGGGACTAGCGGGAACAATGAGCAGTTCTTC	CASSLGTSGNNEQFF
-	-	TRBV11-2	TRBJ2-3	TGTGCCAGCAGCTTAGTGGCTCGCACAGATACGCAGTATTTT	CASSLVARTDTQYF
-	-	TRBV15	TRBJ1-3	TGTGCCACCAGCAGGGCATGGGCAAACTCTGGAAACACCATATATTTT	CATSRAWANSGNTIYF
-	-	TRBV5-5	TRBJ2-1	TGTGCCAGCAGCTTGGAGGGACGGAAATCCTACAATGAGCAGTTCTTC	CASSLEGRKSYNEQFF
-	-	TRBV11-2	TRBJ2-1	TGTGCCAGCAGCCCAACAGTAGGAAATTACAATGAGCAGTTCTTC	CASSPTVGNYNEQFF
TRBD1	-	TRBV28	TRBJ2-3	TGTGCCAGCAGCACCATCGGGACAGCGCTTGAGCAGTATTTT	CASSTIGTALEQYF
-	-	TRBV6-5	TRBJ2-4	TGTGCCAGCAGCTCCGGGACATCTCGAAACATTCAGTACTTC	CASSSGTSRNIQYF
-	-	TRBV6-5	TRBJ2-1	TGTGCCAGCAGCCCCCTAGTCCACAATGAGCAGTTCTTC	CASSPLVHNEQFF
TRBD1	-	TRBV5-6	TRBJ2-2	TGTGCCAGCAGCTGGGGGCCCAGGGGGCAAAGCGGGGAGCTGTTTTTT	CASSWGPRGQSGELFF